Listed below are T cell receptor beta chains from one sample, sequenced in a study of cytomegalovirus exposure and HLA in healthy donors. Sequencing was performed with immunoSEQ multiplex PCR; in TCRdb, only in-frame clones are kept and a portion is missing. Among 150,000 to 200,000 clones listed, under 85% were seen once. Sequencing was performed on PBMCs. All receptors derive from a man aged 45-65 years in good health and CMV-seronegative. Each CDR3 is given with its conserved first and last residue. D genes are given only for firm matches.

TRBD2	TRBJ2-5	TRBV14	CASSQRASGVYETQYF
TRBD1	TRBJ1-2	TRBV4-1	CASSQEGVHRGLGYTF
TRBD1	TRBJ2-2	TRBV23-1	CASSQSPDRGIGELFF
-	TRBJ2-5	TRBV13	CASSLTGPRQETQYF
-	TRBJ1-1	TRBV28	CASSLLHTVNTEAFF
TRBD2	TRBJ2-7	TRBV7-2	CASSLGTSVDEQYF
TRBD2	TRBJ2-1	TRBV29-1	CSVAPGGGYNEQFF
TRBD1	TRBJ1-2	TRBV5-1	CASRSQRTGGIYGYTF
TRBD2	TRBJ2-3	TRBV11-2	CASSSLAGTSTDTQYF
TRBD2	TRBJ2-1	TRBV5-4	CARESRTSGPFNEQFF
TRBD1	TRBJ1-6	TRBV28	CASSPNRGYNSPLHF
TRBD1	TRBJ1-4	TRBV9	CASSVEDRQDEKLFF
TRBD2	TRBJ2-5	TRBV27	CASAGTRGYQETQYF
TRBD2	TRBJ2-5	TRBV18	CASSPGGGPRETQYF
TRBD1	TRBJ1-5	TRBV7-2	CASSLAGTASNQPQHF
TRBD1	TRBJ2-7	TRBV7-2	CASSLMAGHRGTEQYF
TRBD1	TRBJ1-2	TRBV6-6	CASRLTGVDNYGYTF
TRBD1	TRBJ2-2	TRBV5-1	CASIRSGGLDTGELFF
-	TRBJ2-7	TRBV18	CASSPSGHSYEQYF
-	TRBJ1-4	TRBV7-8	CASSLEKDSKPANEKLFF
-	TRBJ1-2	TRBV2	CASRRGGGPTSYGYTF
-	TRBJ1-3	TRBV10-2	CASSDPLSAGNTIYF
TRBD1	TRBJ1-2	TRBV28	CASSLLQGAMYRDGYTF
-	TRBJ2-5	TRBV7-3	CASRHDTVQETQYF
-	TRBJ1-1	TRBV6-5	CASSVGRGEAFF
-	TRBJ1-6	TRBV7-9	CASSFLSGAGSPLHF
-	TRBJ1-4	TRBV5-1	CASRPTGSATNEKLFF
TRBD2	TRBJ2-2	TRBV5-1	CASSFGLAGFNTGELFF